The text below deals with one T cell receptor (beta chain). Using immunoSEQ multiplex PCR, the repertoire was profiled, and TCRdb retains in-frame clones only, with some absent. Of 300,000 or so clones in the sample, 75% to 90% were seen once. These data originate in a study of blood T cell repertoires in COVID-19. Sequenced: peripheral blood. The TCR sequence derives from a woman in her forties who had recovered from COVID-19.

The CDR3 loop is CSATLGYGYTF. CDR3 sequence (DNA): TGCAGTGCTACGCTCGGGTATGGCTACACCTTC. The genes are TRBV20-1 and TRBJ1-2; no clear D gene. The CDR3 runs to 11 residues. The V gene's germline CDR1 is DFQATT and CDR2 SNEGSKA (reference sequence). V was clipped by 4 bases and J by 5 bases, with 8 bases between them.